The 21 T cell receptor beta chains presented below share a single source sample, sequenced in a study of cytomegalovirus exposure and HLA in healthy donors. Primers included in the PCR were 60 Vbeta and 13 Jbeta primers. Sequenced by immunoSEQ multiplex PCR; TCRdb stores in-frame clones only, minus some. Altogether some 90,000 clones are present, roughly 70% being singletons, with the ten largest covering around 2.3%. The sample was PBMCs. These receptors originate from a man aged 50-60 years in good health and CMV-seronegative.

The J gene is TRBJ2-3, the V gene TRBV5-6, with D maybe TRBD2 (5 bases). Trimming removed 2 bases at V and 9 bases at J, with 13 bases between. Germline V lookup: CDR1 SGHDT, CDR2 YYEEEE. This CDR3 is built from 13 residues. In nucleotides, the CDR3 is TGTGCCAGCAGCTTTGACACCCCGGGGACGCAGTATTTT. Translating gives CASSFDTPGTQYF.

This chain joins TRBV5-6 and TRBJ1-2; D is ambiguous. V was trimmed by 1 base and J by 4 bases, leaving 17 bases between them. CDR1 is SGHDT, CDR2 YYEEEE, per germline. The CDR3 totals 16 residues. CDR3 sequence (DNA): TGTGCCAGCAGCTTGAAGCGAGATCTTGCTCTCTATGGCTACACCTTC. Protein product: CASSLKRDLALYGYTF.

The genes are TRBV19 and TRBJ2-7; 8 nucleotides match TRBD2. The germline CDR1 and CDR2 sequences are LNHDA and SQIVND (reference sequence). There are 15 residues in the CDR3. The ends lost 3 bases at V and 2 bases at J; junction bases unmatched: 6. CDR3 nucleotide sequence: TGTGCCAGTAGTATTGGGAGCGGGGGCACCTACGAGCAGTACTTC. This gives the protein CASSIGSGGTYEQYF. The full variable domain, rest sourced from reference TRBV19 and TRBJ2-7, is DGGITQSPKYLFRKEGQNVTLSCEQNLNHDAMYWYRQDPGQGLRLIYYSQIVNDFQKGDIAEGYSVSREKKESFPLTVTSAQKNPTAFYLCASSIGSGGTYEQYFGPGTRLTVT.

The chain employs TRBV4-1 and TRBJ2-7; 10 bases are shared with TRBD1. V lost 4 bases and J lost 6; bases outside the gene matches: 9. This CDR3 region has 15 residues. Germline V gene data show CDR1 as MGHRA and CDR2 as YSYEKL. The CDR3 nucleotides read TGCGCCAGCAGCCTCCTTTCGACAGGGGGCGGCGAGCAGTACTTC. It codes for CASSLLSTGGGEQYF.

The chain combines TRBV5-1 with TRBJ1-2; no firm D call. This CDR3 has 13 residues. The germline V gene has CDR1 SGHRS and CDR2 YFSETQ. Trimming cost V 4 bases and J 8 bases, with 15 bases left between them. CDR3 sequence: CASSRNAESGYTF. CDR3 nucleotides: TGCGCCAGCAGCCGTAATGCCGAGTCGGGCTACACCTTC.

The V and J genes are TRBV28 and TRBJ2-2; possible D gene TRBD2, 6 bases. The germline V gene encodes CDR1 MDHEN and CDR2 SYDVKM. There are 14 residues in the CDR3. V lost 6 bases, J lost 4 bases, and 12 bases lay in between. CDR3 amino acids: CASSPQTSTGELFF. DNA of the CDR3: TGTGCCAGCAGCCCCCAGACTAGCACCGGGGAGCTGTTTTTT.

This clone was seen only once. V and J are TRBV25-1 and TRBJ1-2, with D perhaps TRBD1 (5 bases). This CDR3 comprises 18 residues. Trimming shortened V by 3 bases and J by 6 bases, and 26 bases separated the two germline ends. The germline gives CDR1 MGHDK, CDR2 SYGVNS. The DNA of the CDR3 is TGTGCCAGCAGTGATCGGGAGGACAAGGACCTCTGGATCGATGGCTACACCTTC. Residues: CASSDREDKDLWIDGYTF.

The V and J genes are TRBV10-1 and TRBJ1-6, with D uncertain. Germline V lookup: CDR1 WNHNN, CDR2 SYGVQD (reference sequence). The CDR3 length is 13 residues. V was clipped by 5 bases and J by 13 bases, with 15 bases between them. The CDR3 DNA reads TGCGCCAGCAGTCCGGCGGGAAACCGGCCCCTCCACTTT. Protein: CASSPAGNRPLHF.

This chain links TRBV28 with TRBJ2-3; D may be TRBD2 (7 bases). This CDR3 has 19 residues. With 1 base removed from V and 0 bases from J, the gap between germline ends came to 20 bases. CDR1 and CDR2 (germline): MDHEN, SYDVKM. This chain's CDR3 is CASSLSGETRGPSTDTQYF. The DNA for the CDR3 is TGTGCCAGCAGTTTATCTGGGGAGACGCGGGGGCCGAGCACAGATACGCAGTATTTT.

V usage is TRBV19 and J usage is TRBJ2-1, with 8 bases identical to TRBD1. The V gene's germline CDR1 is LNHDA and CDR2 SQIVND (reference sequence). This CDR3 comprises 15 residues. V shed 3 bases, J shed 6 bases, and the junction held 7 bases outside the gene matches. DNA for the CDR3: TGTGCCAGTAGTATCAATGCGGGACAGGTCAATGAGCAGTTCTTC. Encoded protein: CASSINAGQVNEQFF.

This clone was detected once. This chain joins TRBV6-1 and TRBJ2-7, with 9 positions matching TRBD1. Germline V gene sequence: CDR1 MNHNS, CDR2 SASEGT. The length of the CDR3 is 16 residues. Trimming took 4 bases from V and 3 from J; bases not matched to a gene: 10. The chain's CDR3 is CASSGTGGVGRYEQYF. CDR3 sequence (DNA): TGTGCCAGCAGTGGAACAGGGGGCGTTGGTCGCTACGAGCAGTACTTC.

The chain carries TRBV6-6 and TRBJ2-7; D gene ambiguous. V was trimmed by 6 bases and J by 2 bases, leaving 5 bases between them. The germline CDR1 and CDR2 sequences are MNHNY and SVGAGI (reference sequence). The CDR3 spans 11 residues. CDR3 sequence reads: CASSLTYEQYF. The CDR3 region has the DNA TGTGCCAGCAGCCTTACCTACGAGCAGTACTTC.

This chain uses TRBV29-1 with TRBJ2-7; 7 positions match TRBD1. The CDR3 consists of 12 residues. V lost 6 bases to trimming and J lost 0 bases; unmatched junction nucleotides: 2. CDR1 SQVTM and CDR2 ANQGSEA come from the germline V gene. For the CDR3, the DNA is TGCAGCGTACGACAGGGCTCCTACGAGCAGTACTTC. Its protein product is CSVRQGSYEQYF.

In this sample, this clone turned up a few times. V is TRBV2 and J is TRBJ2-5, with TRBD2 identical over 11 bases. The CDR3 totals 15 residues. Germline CDR1 SNHLY, CDR2 FYNNEI. V shed 4 bases, J shed 0 bases, and the junction held 1 base outside the gene matches. The CDR3 nucleotides are TGTGCCAGCAGTGGGACTAGCGGGTACCAAGAGACCCAGTACTTC. Residues: CASSGTSGYQETQYF.

This clone showed up just a few times. This CDR3 is also generated by other DNA sequences in the sample. The chain recombines TRBV30 with TRBJ2-1; 13 bases match TRBD2. Trimming cost V 0 bases and J 7 bases; bases outside gene matches: 3. CDR1 GTSNPN and CDR2 SVGIG come from the germline V gene (reference sequence). The CDR3 has 15 residues. Here the CDR3 reads CAWSVLAGGYNEQFF. The CDR3 DNA reads TGTGCCTGGAGTGTACTAGCGGGAGGGTATAATGAGCAGTTCTTC.

The chain has TRBV5-4 and TRBJ2-4; 7 positions match TRBD1. The CDR3 runs to 15 residues. V was clipped by 3 bases and J by 2 bases; unmatched bases: 5. CDR1 is SGHNT, CDR2 YYREEE, per germline (reference sequence). The CDR3 here is CASSSGQATKNIQYF. The CDR3, as DNA: TGTGCCAGCAGCTCAGGACAGGCGACCAAAAACATTCAGTACTTC. Full variable domain (missing parts from reference TRBV5-4 and TRBJ2-4): ETGVTQSPTHLIKTRGQQVTLRCSSQSGHNTVSWYQQALGQGPQFIFQYYREEENGRGNFPPRFSGLQFPNYSSELNVNALELDDSALYLCASSSGQATKNIQYFGAGTRLSVL.

This clone was counted between two and nine times. This chain links TRBV28 with TRBJ2-2; the D gene is possibly TRBD1 (5 bases). The germline gives CDR1 MDHEN, CDR2 SYDVKM. Trimming cost V 7 bases and J 2 bases, with 11 bases left between them. The CDR3 is 14 amino acids. CDR3: CASIEDINTGELFF. CDR3 bases: TGTGCCAGCATCGAGGACATTAACACCGGGGAGCTGTTTTTT.

This rearrangement joins TRBV20-1 to TRBJ2-2; no definite D call. The CDR3 totals 11 residues. CDR1 is DFQATT and CDR2 is SNEGSKA in the germline V gene (reference sequence). V shed 6 bases and J shed 3 bases, with 5 bases lying between them. In nucleotides, the CDR3 is TGCAGTGCCAGCGACACCGGGGAGCTGTTTTTT. This sequence encodes CSASDTGELFF.

The chain carries TRBV15 and TRBJ2-7; D gene uncertain. This CDR3 comprises 14 residues. Trimming removed 0 bases at V and 1 base at J, with 7 bases between. Germline V gene sequence: CDR1 LNHNV, CDR2 YYDKDF (reference sequence). The CDR3 DNA sequence: TGTGCCACCAGCAGAGATCCGGGTTCCTACGAGCAGTACTTC. Protein sequence: CATSRDPGSYEQYF.

The J gene is TRBJ2-1, the V gene TRBV28, with D unclear. Trimming removed 1 base at V and 10 bases at J, with 8 bases between. The CDR3 is 12 amino acids. CDR1 and CDR2 from the germline V gene are MDHEN and SYDVKM. This chain's CDR3 is CASSLSFAEQFF. CDR3 sequence (DNA): TGTGCCAGCAGTTTATCTTTCGCGGAGCAGTTCTTC.

This clone was found once. The chain combines TRBV29-1 with TRBJ1-5, with 7 bases aligning to TRBD1. J lost 7 bases, V lost 5 bases, and 8 bases had no gene match. This CDR3 has 13 amino acids. Germline CDR1 and CDR2: SQVTM and ANQGSEA. CDR3 nucleotide sequence: TGCAGCGTTAGTGGACAGGACGGCCAGCCCCAGCATTTT. Translation gives CSVSGQDGQPQHF.